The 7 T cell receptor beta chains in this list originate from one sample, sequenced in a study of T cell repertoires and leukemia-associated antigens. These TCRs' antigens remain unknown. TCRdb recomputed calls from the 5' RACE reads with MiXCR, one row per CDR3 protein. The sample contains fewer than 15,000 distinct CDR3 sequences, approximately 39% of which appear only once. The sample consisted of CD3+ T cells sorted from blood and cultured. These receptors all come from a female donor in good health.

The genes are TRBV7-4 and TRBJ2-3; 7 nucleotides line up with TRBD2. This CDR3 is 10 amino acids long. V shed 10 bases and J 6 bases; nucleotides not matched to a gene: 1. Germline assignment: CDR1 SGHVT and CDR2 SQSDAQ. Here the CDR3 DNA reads TGTGCCAACGGGAGGGATACGCAGTATTTT. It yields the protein CANGRDTQYF.

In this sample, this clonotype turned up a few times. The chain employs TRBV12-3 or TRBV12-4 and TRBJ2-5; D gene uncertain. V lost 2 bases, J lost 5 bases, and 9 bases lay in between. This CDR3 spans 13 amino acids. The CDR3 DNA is TGTGCCAGCAGTTTAACGCGCTGGGAGACCCAGTACTTC. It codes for CASSLTRWETQYF.

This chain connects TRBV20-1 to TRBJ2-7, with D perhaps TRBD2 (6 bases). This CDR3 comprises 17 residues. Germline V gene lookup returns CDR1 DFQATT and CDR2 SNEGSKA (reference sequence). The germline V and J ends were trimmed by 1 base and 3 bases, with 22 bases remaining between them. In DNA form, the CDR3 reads TGCAGTGCTAGAGGTTCGACTAGTGGGAGTTTCTTCTACGAGCAGTACTTC. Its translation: CSARGSTSGSFFYEQYF.

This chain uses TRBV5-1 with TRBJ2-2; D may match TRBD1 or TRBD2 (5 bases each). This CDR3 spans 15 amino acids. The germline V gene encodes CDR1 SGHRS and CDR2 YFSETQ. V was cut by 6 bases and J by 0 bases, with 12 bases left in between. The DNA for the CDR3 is TGCGCCAGCAACCCCGGGACGGCGAACACCGGGGAGCTGTTTTTT. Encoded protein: CASNPGTANTGELFF.

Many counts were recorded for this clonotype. The CDR3 sequence: CASSQKNRGSNYGYTF. The DNA for the CDR3 is TGTGCCAGCAGCCAAAAGAACAGGGGCAGTAACTATGGCTACACCTTC. The chain has TRBV16 and TRBJ1-2; 7 nucleotides align to TRBD1. Germline values: CDR1 KGHSY, CDR2 FQNENV. This CDR3 comprises 16 residues. Germline trimming cut 2 bases from V and 1 base from J; bases unmatched to any gene: 7.

CDR3: CASSPSGRGETQYF. As DNA, the CDR3 is TGTGCCAGCAGTCCTAGCGGGAGGGGCGAGACCCAGTACTTC. J is TRBJ2-5 and V is TRBV12-3 or TRBV12-4; 12 nucleotides match TRBD2. The V segment lost 5 bases and the J segment 5 bases; nucleotides outside the gene matches: 3. The length of the CDR3 is 14 residues.

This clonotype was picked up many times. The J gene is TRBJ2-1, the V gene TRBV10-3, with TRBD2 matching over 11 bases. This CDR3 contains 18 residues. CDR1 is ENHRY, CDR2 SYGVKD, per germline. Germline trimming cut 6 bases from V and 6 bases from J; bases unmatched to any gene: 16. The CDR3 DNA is TGTGCCATCAGCCCCGACAATTTCTTAGCGGGAGGGGGCAATGAGCAGTTCTTC. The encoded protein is CAISPDNFLAGGGNEQFF.